The 3 T cell receptor beta chains given below trace back to one sample, sequenced in a study of blood T cell repertoires in COVID-19. Data came from immunoSEQ multiplex PCR; TCRdb stores just in-frame clones and leaves some out. The sample holds 300,000 or so clones, 65% to 90% seen once. What was sequenced was PBMCs or T cells enriched from blood (not recorded which). The receptors shown here come from a woman between 40 and 55 years old with acute COVID-19.

This chain connects TRBV12-3 or TRBV12-4 to TRBJ2-1, with a possible D match to TRBD1 (6 bases). The ends were cut back, 4 bases at V and 11 bases at J, with 12 bases in the middle. The CDR3 extends over 12 amino acids. Here the CDR3 reads CASSWPDSQQFF. CDR3 sequence (DNA): TGTGCCAGCAGTTGGCCGGACAGCCAGCAGTTCTTC.

V is TRBV18 and J is TRBJ1-2, with D uncertain. Germline CDR1 is KGHSH and CDR2 is LQKENI. Trimming removed 1 base at V and 6 bases at J, with 12 bases between. The CDR3 spans 14 residues. CDR3 loop: CASSPLPSVDGYTF. The CDR3 nucleotides are TGTGCCAGCTCACCACTCCCCAGTGTTGATGGCTACACCTTC.

This clone was observed a single time. The junction departs from germline at one end; a sequencing error may be responsible. This chain uses TRBV5-5 with TRBJ1-5, with D uncertain. Germline CDR1 is SGHKS and CDR2 is YYEKEE (reference sequence). This CDR3 region has 17 residues. As DNA, the CDR3 is TGTGCCAGCAGGCAGAGGTACGTTGGGATTAGCGATCAGCCCCAGCATTTT. This gives the protein CASRQRYVGISDQPQHF.